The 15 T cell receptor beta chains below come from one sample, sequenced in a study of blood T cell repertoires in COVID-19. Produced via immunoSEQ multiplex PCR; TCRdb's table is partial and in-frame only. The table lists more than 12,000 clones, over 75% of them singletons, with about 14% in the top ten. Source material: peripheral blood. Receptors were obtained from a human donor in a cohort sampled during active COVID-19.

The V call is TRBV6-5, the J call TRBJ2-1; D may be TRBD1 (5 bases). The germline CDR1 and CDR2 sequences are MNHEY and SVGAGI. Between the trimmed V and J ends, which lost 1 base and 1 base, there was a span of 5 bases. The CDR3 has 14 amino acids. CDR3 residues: CASSYYRSYNEQFF. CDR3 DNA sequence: TGTGCCAGCAGTTACTACAGGTCCTACAATGAGCAGTTCTTC.

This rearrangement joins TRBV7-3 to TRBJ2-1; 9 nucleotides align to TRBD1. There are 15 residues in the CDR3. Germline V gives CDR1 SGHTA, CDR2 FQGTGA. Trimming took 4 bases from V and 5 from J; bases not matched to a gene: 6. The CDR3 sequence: CASSSGTGSHNEQFF. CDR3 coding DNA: TGTGCCAGCAGCTCCGGGACAGGGAGCCACAATGAGCAGTTCTTC.

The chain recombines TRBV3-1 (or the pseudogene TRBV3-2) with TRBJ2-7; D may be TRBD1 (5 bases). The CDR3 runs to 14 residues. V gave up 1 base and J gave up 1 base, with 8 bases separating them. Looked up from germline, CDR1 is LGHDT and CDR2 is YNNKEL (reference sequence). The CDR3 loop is CASSQGQISYEQYF. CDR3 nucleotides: TGTGCCAGCAGCCAAGGACAGATTTCCTACGAGCAGTACTTC.

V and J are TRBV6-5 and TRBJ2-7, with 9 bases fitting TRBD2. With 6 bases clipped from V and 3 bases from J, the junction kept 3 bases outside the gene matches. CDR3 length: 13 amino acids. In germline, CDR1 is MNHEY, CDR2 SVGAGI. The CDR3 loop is CASRPTSGYEQYF. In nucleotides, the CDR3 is TGTGCCAGCAGGCCGACTAGCGGCTACGAGCAGTACTTC.

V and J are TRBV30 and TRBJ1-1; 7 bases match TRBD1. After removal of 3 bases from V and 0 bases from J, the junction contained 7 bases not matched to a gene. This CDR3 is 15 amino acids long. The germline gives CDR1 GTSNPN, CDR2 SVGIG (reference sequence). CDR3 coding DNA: TGTGCCTGGAGAAGGGAAGGGGGCGTGAACACTGAAGCTTTCTTT. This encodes CAWRREGGVNTEAFF.

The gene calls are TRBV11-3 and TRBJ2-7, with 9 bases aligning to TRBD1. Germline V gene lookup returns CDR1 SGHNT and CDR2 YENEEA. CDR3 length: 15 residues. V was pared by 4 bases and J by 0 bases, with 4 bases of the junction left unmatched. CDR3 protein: CASSWGDRVSYEQYF. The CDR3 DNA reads TGTGCCAGCAGCTGGGGGGACAGGGTCTCCTACGAGCAGTACTTC.

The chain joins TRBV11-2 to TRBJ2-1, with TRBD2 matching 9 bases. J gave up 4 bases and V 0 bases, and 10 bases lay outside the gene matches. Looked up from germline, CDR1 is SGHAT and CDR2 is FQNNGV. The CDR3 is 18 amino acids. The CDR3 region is CASSLDPGKRGVYNEQFF. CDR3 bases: TGTGCCAGCAGCTTAGATCCCGGCAAGCGGGGGGTATACAATGAGCAGTTCTTC.

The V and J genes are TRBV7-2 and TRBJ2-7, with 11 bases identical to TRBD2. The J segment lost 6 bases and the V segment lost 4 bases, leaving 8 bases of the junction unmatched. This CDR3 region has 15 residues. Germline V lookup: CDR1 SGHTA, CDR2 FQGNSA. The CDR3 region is CASSSTTSGRGEQYF. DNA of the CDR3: TGTGCCAGCAGCTCAACAACTAGCGGGAGAGGCGAGCAGTACTTC.

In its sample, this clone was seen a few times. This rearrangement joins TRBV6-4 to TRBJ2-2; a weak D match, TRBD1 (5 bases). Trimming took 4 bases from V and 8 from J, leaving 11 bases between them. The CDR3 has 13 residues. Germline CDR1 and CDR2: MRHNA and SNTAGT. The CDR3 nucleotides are TGTGCCAGCAGTGTCGAGTCAGGGGGGGAGCTGTTTTTT. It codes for CASSVESGGELFF.

DNA for the CDR3: TGTGCCAGCAGCTTATCACTAGCGGGAGGCCCTGTCACAGATACGCAGTATTTT. Protein: CASSLSLAGGPVTDTQYF. The chain recombines TRBV7-2 with TRBJ2-3; TRBD2 matches at 12 bases. The V and J ends lost 2 bases and 2 bases, in that order; junction bases with no gene match: 8. Germline V gene sequence: CDR1 SGHTA, CDR2 FQGNSA. The CDR3 has 18 residues.

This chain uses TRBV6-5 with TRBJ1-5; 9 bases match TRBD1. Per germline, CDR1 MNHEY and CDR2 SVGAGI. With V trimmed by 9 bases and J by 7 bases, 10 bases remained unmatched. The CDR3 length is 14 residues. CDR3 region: CARGGQGFLQPQHF. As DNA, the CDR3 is TGTGCCAGGGGGGGACAGGGTTTTTTACAGCCCCAGCATTTT.

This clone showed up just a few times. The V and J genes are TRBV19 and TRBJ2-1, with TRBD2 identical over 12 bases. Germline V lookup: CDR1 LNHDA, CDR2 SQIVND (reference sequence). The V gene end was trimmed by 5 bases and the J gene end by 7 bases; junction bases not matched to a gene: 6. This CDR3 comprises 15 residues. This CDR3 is CASSPSSGGGNEQFF. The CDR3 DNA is TGTGCCAGTAGTCCGTCTAGCGGGGGGGGAAATGAGCAGTTCTTC.

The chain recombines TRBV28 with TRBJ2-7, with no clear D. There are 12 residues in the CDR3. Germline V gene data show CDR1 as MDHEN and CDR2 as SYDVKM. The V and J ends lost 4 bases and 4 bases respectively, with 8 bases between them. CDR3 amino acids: CASSSVPYEQYF. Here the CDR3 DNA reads TGTGCCAGCAGTTCTGTCCCGTACGAGCAGTACTTC.

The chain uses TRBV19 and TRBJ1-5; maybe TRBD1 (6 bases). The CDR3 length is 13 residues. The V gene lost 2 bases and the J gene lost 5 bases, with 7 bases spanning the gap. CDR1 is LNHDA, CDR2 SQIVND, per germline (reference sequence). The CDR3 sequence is CASSIQGHQPQHF. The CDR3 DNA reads TGTGCCAGTAGTATACAGGGGCATCAGCCCCAGCATTTT.

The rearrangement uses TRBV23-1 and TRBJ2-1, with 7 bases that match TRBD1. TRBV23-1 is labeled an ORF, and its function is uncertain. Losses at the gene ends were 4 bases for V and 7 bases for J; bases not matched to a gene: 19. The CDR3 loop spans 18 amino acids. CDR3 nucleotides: TGCGCCAGCAGTCTCCCAACGGGCGTGAGGGGGCGGGCGAATGAGCAGTTCTTC. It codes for CASSLPTGVRGRANEQFF.